These 2 T cell receptor beta chains came from one sample sequenced in a study of OX40 agonist ivuxolimab in advanced cancers. Library preparation used the immunoSEQ multiplex PCR assay. In its TCRdb copy, this immuneACCESS table keeps in-frame sequences only and misses some clones. Where compared with another copy, unresolved V genes explain less than half of these, and the others have no known cause. In this sample the table shows 20,000 or so clones, about nine tenths of which occur a single time. The top ten hold 25% to 30% of the sample. The sample in question was CD4+ or CD8+ T cells sorted from blood, obtained in a trial of the OX40 agonist ivuxolimab. All receptors come from an adult with an advanced solid tumor such as melanoma, head and neck, liver or kidney cancer.

This chain joins TRBV2 and TRBJ2-1, with 12 nucleotides matching TRBD2. Germline V gives CDR1 SNHLY, CDR2 FYNNEI. This CDR3 spans 19 amino acids. Trimming removed 4 bases from V and 0 bases from J; junction bases left unmatched: 10. This chain's CDR3 is CASSASTSGRFLSYNEQFF. CDR3 nucleotides: TGTGCCAGCAGTGCCTCAACTAGCGGGAGGTTCCTCTCCTACAATGAGCAGTTCTTC.

The chain has TRBV7-6 and TRBJ2-7, with TRBD1 matching over 7 bases. CDR1 and CDR2 from the germline V gene are SGHVS and FNYEAQ. V was pared by 5 bases and J by 3 bases, with 7 bases of the junction left unmatched. The CDR3 is 14 amino acids. The CDR3 loop reads CASSPGQDHYEQYF. CDR3 in DNA: TGTGCCAGCAGCCCAGGACAGGACCACTACGAGCAGTACTTC.